This T cell receptor beta chain was recorded in a study of vaccination and CD4 T cells after COVID-19. The overall study: Convalescent individuals numbered four females and six males, two being Hispanic.

Treatment described: roughly 10-day PBMC culture with coronavirus spike peptide pools or control peptides (ViraFEST assay). Before TCRs were sequenced, ViraFEST expanded antigen-specific T cells with peptide pools. This clonotype is medium-sized in the sample. Its specificity is not known. Scientists ran DNA taken from cultured CD4+ T cells through the Oncomine TCR Beta short-read assay for sequencing. MiXCR, applied by TCRdb to the PCR reads, yields one record per CDR3 protein. Altogether 3,500 to 4,500 distinct CDR3 sequences are present, around 20% being singletons, with the ten largest covering roughly 20%. CDR1 is SEHNR, CDR2 FQNEAQ, per germline (reference sequence). CDR3 length: 16 amino acids. Trimming at V came to 0 bases and at J to 8 bases, leaving 6 bases not matched to a gene. Regarding the study as a whole: In convalescent patients, a median roughly 88% of reactive clones appeared only post-vaccination.

The source of this sequence is a human donor who had recovered from COVID-19. The sequenced sample was CD4+ T cells from blood, cultured in vitro. This sequence joins TRBV7-9 and TRBJ2-1; the match to TRBD2 covers 11 bases. CDR3 amino acids: CASSLAQGLAVHEQFF. In DNA, the CDR3 is TGTGCCAGCAGCTTAGCGCAGGGACTAGCGGTGCATGAGCAGTTCTTC. Variable domain in full (rest from reference TRBV7-9 and TRBJ2-1): DTGVSQNPRHKITKRGQNVTFRCDPISEHNRLYWYRQTLGQGPEFLTYFQNEAQLEKSRLLSDRFSAERPKGSFSTLEIQRTEQGDSAMYLCASSLAQGLAVHEQFFGPGTRLTVL.